This passage covers 20 T cell receptor beta chains from one sample sequenced in a study of shared clonotypes between healthy human individuals. TCRdb's table, derived via immunoSEQ multiplex PCR, lists solely in-frame clones and lacks some. The top ten clones hold roughly 0.13% of a sample with 2 million to 2.5 million clones, approximately 94% of them seen once. The specimen sequenced was naive CD4+ T cells sorted from blood. Subset of the sample: CD45RA+ positively selected. The source of these receptors is a man aged 18 to 35 in good health.

The CDR3, as DNA: TGCGCCAGCAGTGAGACCGGGACCCACTACGAGCAGTACTTC. Amino acid sequence: CASSETGTHYEQYF. This chain links TRBV5-1 with TRBJ2-7; the D call may be TRBD1 or TRBD2 (5 bases each). The CDR3 sequence is 14 residues long. Between the trimmed V and J ends, which lost 5 bases and 3 bases, there was a span of 15 bases. Germline values: CDR1 SGHRS, CDR2 YFSETQ.

V is TRBV6-1 and J is TRBJ2-1; the match to TRBD1 covers 7 bases. The CDR3 has 14 residues. Per germline, CDR1 MNHNS and CDR2 SASEGT. Trimming took 7 bases from V and 3 from J; bases not matched to a gene: 6. The DNA for the CDR3 is TGTGCCAGCACCAAAGGGACAGTCTACAATGAGCAGTTCTTC. This sequence encodes CASTKGTVYNEQFF.

The CDR3 coding sequence is TGTGCCAGCACCCTCGACACTTTGCTTTACAATGAGCAGTTCTTC. Translated, it gives CASTLDTLLYNEQFF. This chain uses TRBV7-9 with TRBJ2-1; D is undetermined. The length of the CDR3 is 15 residues. V was clipped by 7 bases and J by 4 bases, with 17 bases between them. Germline CDR1 SEHNR, CDR2 FQNEAQ (reference sequence).

The gene calls are TRBV27 and TRBJ1-2; D is possibly TRBD1 (5 bases). Germline CDR1 reads MNHEY; CDR2 reads SMNVEV (reference sequence). Trimming took 7 bases from V and 8 from J, leaving 20 bases between them. The CDR3 has 14 amino acids. As DNA, the CDR3 is TGTGCCAGCATCCACGGGGGAACTATAGGGGGCTACACCTTC. It codes for CASIHGGTIGGYTF.

This chain joins TRBV2 and TRBJ2-1, with D perhaps assigned TRBD1 or TRBD2 (5 bases each). The germline CDR1 and CDR2 sequences are SNHLY and FYNNEI. Trimming stripped 3 bases from V and 0 bases from J, with 12 bases between. This CDR3 has 16 residues. The CDR3: CASSEWWGSSYNEQFF. DNA of the CDR3: TGTGCCAGCAGTGAGTGGTGGGGGAGCTCCTACAATGAGCAGTTCTTC.

This sequence joins TRBV7-9 and TRBJ2-2; TRBD1 aligns across 7 bases. Germline CDR1 is SEHNR and CDR2 is FQNEAQ (reference sequence). This CDR3 spans 14 amino acids. V lost 7 bases to trimming and J lost 4 bases; unmatched junction nucleotides: 6. The CDR3 sequence is CASTRQGGTGELFF. CDR3 coding DNA: TGTGCCAGCACCAGACAGGGTGGCACCGGGGAGCTGTTTTTT.

The chain links TRBV6-1 to TRBJ1-4; 9 bases line up with TRBD1. Trimming took 3 bases from V and 6 from J; bases not matched to a gene: 14. The CDR3 spans 18 residues. Germline loops: CDR1 MNHNS, CDR2 SASEGT. The CDR3 protein is CASSDAGTGYRGDEKLFF. The CDR3 nucleotides are TGTGCCAGCAGTGATGCCGGGACAGGGTATCGGGGAGATGAAAAACTGTTTTTT.

The rearrangement uses TRBV6-5 and TRBJ2-3, with 10 bases identical to TRBD2. Looked up from germline, CDR1 is MNHEY and CDR2 is SVGAGI. The CDR3 totals 16 residues. Trimming took 4 bases from V and 3 from J; bases not matched to a gene: 7. Written as DNA, the CDR3 is TGTGCCAGCAGTTTTACACGGACTAGCGGTACAGATACGCAGTATTTT. Protein product: CASSFTRTSGTDTQYF.

The chain is built from TRBV25-1 and TRBJ2-7; 8 bases fit TRBD1. Per the germline V gene, CDR1 is MGHDK and CDR2 is SYGVNS. After removal of 7 bases from V and 1 base from J, the junction contained 6 bases not matched to a gene. This CDR3 has 14 amino acids. The CDR3 DNA reads TGTGCCAGCACCACGGACAGGGATTCCTACGAGCAGTACTTC. It translates to CASTTDRDSYEQYF.

The V gene is TRBV6-1, the J gene TRBJ1-2; D perhaps matches TRBD1 (6 bases). Trimming took 1 base from V and 2 from J, leaving 14 bases between them. Germline CDR1 MNHNS, CDR2 SASEGT. The CDR3 loop spans 16 amino acids. CDR3 sequence (DNA): TGTGCCAGCAGTGAAGGGTGGGGGGCAACCAACTATGGCTACACCTTC. This gives the protein CASSEGWGATNYGYTF.

Comments on this clone: One junction end does not reproduce the germline sequence, and a read error may be involved. The CDR3 is CASSQDRYNEQFF. The CDR3 DNA is TGTGCTAGCAGCCAGGACAGGTACAATGAGCAGTTCTTC. The V and J genes are TRBV7-7 and TRBJ2-1; TRBD1 agrees at 7 bases. The CDR3 sequence is 13 residues long. Germline lookup yields CDR1 SSHAT and CDR2 FNYEAQ (reference sequence).

As for this clone: Other DNA sequences in this sample translate to the same CDR3. The rearrangement joins TRBV30 to TRBJ1-1; D call uncertain. V gave up 3 bases and J gave up 6 bases, with 11 bases separating them. Germline V gives CDR1 GTSNPN, CDR2 SVGIG (reference sequence). The CDR3 has 12 residues. This chain's CDR3 is CAWSSGLSEAFF. DNA for the CDR3: TGTGCCTGGAGCTCAGGACTATCTGAAGCTTTCTTT.

Concerning this clone itself: Other DNA sequences from this sample encode an identical CDR3 as well. The chain combines TRBV7-9 with TRBJ1-5; no reliable D call. Deletions cut 1 base from V and 5 bases from J, with 9 bases between. The CDR3 contains 14 residues. Germline lookup yields CDR1 SEHNR and CDR2 FQNEAQ (reference sequence). CDR3: CASSLGTGHQPQHF. DNA of the CDR3: TGTGCCAGCAGCTTAGGAACGGGCCATCAGCCCCAGCATTTT. Combining the CDR3 with reference TRBV7-9 and TRBJ1-5 gives the whole variable domain DTGVSQNPRHKITKRGQNVTFRCDPISEHNRLYWYRQTLGQGPEFLTYFQNEAQLEKSRLLSDRFSAERPKGSFSTLEIQRTEQGDSAMYLCASSLGTGHQPQHFGDGTRLSIL.

The J gene is TRBJ2-3, the V gene TRBV5-5; D is uncertain. V lost 0 bases, J lost 2 bases, and 10 bases lay in between. Germline CDR1 reads SGHKS; CDR2 reads YYEKEE (reference sequence). This CDR3 spans 15 amino acids. CDR3 loop: CASSLASGTTDTQYF. In nucleotides, the CDR3 is TGTGCCAGCAGCTTGGCCTCAGGTACCACAGATACGCAGTATTTT.

V usage is TRBV7-2 and J usage is TRBJ1-2, with 10 bases matching TRBD1. Germline values: CDR1 SGHTA, CDR2 FQGNSA. The CDR3 is 14 residues long. V was pared by 8 bases and J by 8 bases, with 11 bases of the junction left unmatched. The CDR3: CASLPGGQGRGYTF. The CDR3 nucleotides are TGTGCCAGCTTACCCGGGGGACAGGGGAGAGGCTACACCTTC.

The CDR3 DNA reads TGTGCCAGCAGGTTGGACAGGGCGTCTCATGAGCAGTTCTTC. Protein sequence: CASRLDRASHEQFF. The gene calls are TRBV6-1 and TRBJ2-1, with 8 positions matching TRBD1. This CDR3 contains 14 residues. Trimming at V came to 6 bases and at J to 8 bases, leaving 9 bases not matched to a gene. The germline V gene has CDR1 MNHNS and CDR2 SASEGT.

This chain connects TRBV7-9 to TRBJ2-1; D possibly corresponds to TRBD1 (6 bases). Germline V gene data show CDR1 as SEHNR and CDR2 as FQNEAQ (reference sequence). V was pared by 5 bases and J by 9 bases, with 11 bases between. CDR3 length: 12 residues. CDR3 DNA sequence: TGTGCCAGCAGCGCGGACAGTTCTGAGCAGTTCTTC. Translated: CASSADSSEQFF.

Points on this clone: At one boundary the junction diverges from the germline segment, which might be a read error. This chain joins TRBV2 and TRBJ1-4; 7 positions agree with TRBD1. The CDR3 spans 15 residues. Germline CDR1 reads SNHLY; CDR2 reads FYNNEI. The CDR3 bases are TGTGCCAGCAGAGAAGACAGGGAGTTTAGAAAAAAACTGTTTTTT. Translated, it gives CASREDREFRKKLFF.

The rearrangement links TRBV11-2 to TRBJ2-5; tentatively, D is TRBD1 (6 bases). The germline gives CDR1 SGHAT, CDR2 FQNNGV. Between the trimmed V and J ends, which lost 4 bases and 5 bases, there was a span of 14 bases. The CDR3 is 14 residues long. DNA of the CDR3: TGTGCCAGCAGCTCACAGGGAAGTGTTGAGACCCAGTACTTC. Its protein is CASSSQGSVETQYF.

This clone was seen only once. The gene calls are TRBV5-1 and TRBJ2-5, with D perhaps assigned TRBD1 or TRBD2 (7 bases each). Trimming left V 3 bases short and J 2 bases short, with 14 bases between. Per the germline V gene, CDR1 is SGHRS and CDR2 is YFSETQ. The CDR3 runs 15 residues. The CDR3 here is CASSWGRGQQETQYF. The CDR3 nucleotides read TGCGCCAGCAGCTGGGGGAGGGGACAGCAAGAGACCCAGTACTTC.